The clone carrying this TCR beta chain was counted a few times. Its antigen is unidentified. This specimen belongs to a study of T-cell memory formation after mild COVID-19. TCRalpha and TCRbeta libraries used 5'RACE with constant-segment primers and UMIs. TCRdb reprocessed the 5' RACE reads with MiXCR, giving one entry per CDR3 protein. The repertoire has approximately 450,000 distinct CDR3 sequences, about 20% of them found once; the top ten carry about 12%. Study-level points and caveats: The main location of contracting CD4+ clones was CM and EM, and that of contracting CD8+ clones was EMRA. Day 15 to 85 contractors were CD4/CD8 balanced; later expanders leaned CD4+. Detection of some responders pre-infection suggested pre-existing cross-reactive memory T cells participated.

The sequenced sample consisted of PBMCs or a T cell subset sorted from them (not recorded which). The receptor was derived from an adult woman who had mild COVID-19 (a few samples of this study predate the infection). Cell type and time point are not known.

This CDR3 reads CASSYKTGDSYEQYF. In nucleotides, the CDR3 is TGCGCCAGCAGCTACAAGACAGGGGATTCCTACGAGCAGTACTTC. This rearrangement joins TRBV5-1 to TRBJ2-7; the match to TRBD1 covers 8 bases. Germline V gene sequence: CDR1 SGHRS, CDR2 YFSETQ. V shed 3 bases and J 1 base; nucleotides not matched to a gene: 6. CDR3 length: 15 residues. Based on the CDR3 plus reference TRBV5-1 and TRBJ2-7, the full variable domain is KAGVTQTPRYLIKTRGQQVTLSCSPISGHRSVSWYQQTPGQGLQFLFEYFSETQRNKGNFPGRFSGRQFSNSRSEMNVSTLELGDSALYLCASSYKTGDSYEQYFGPGTRLTVT.